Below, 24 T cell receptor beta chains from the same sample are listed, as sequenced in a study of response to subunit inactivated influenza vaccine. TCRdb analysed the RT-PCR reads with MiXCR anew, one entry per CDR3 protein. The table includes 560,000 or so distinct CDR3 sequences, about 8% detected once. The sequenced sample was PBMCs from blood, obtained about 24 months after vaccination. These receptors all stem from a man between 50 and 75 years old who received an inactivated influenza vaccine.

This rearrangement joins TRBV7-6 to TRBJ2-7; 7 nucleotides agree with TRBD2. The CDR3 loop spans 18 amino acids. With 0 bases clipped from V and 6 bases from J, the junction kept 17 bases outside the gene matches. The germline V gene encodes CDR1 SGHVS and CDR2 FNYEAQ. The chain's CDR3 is CASSLARSTKGGGPEQYF. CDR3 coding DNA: TGTGCCAGCAGCTTAGCCCGGAGCACAAAGGGCGGGGGTCCCGAGCAGTACTTC. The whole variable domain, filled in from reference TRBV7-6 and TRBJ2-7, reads GAGVSQSPRYKVTKRGQDVALRCDPISGHVSLYWYRQALGQGPEFLTYFNYEAQQDKSGLPNDRFSAERPEGSISTLTIQRTEQRDSAMYRCASSLARSTKGGGPEQYFGPGTRLTVT.

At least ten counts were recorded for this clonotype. DNA for the CDR3: TGTGCCAGCAGCCAAGAAGCGGGAGGGCCATCAGATACGCAGTATTTT. Translated: CASSQEAGGPSDTQYF. The chain recombines TRBV3-1 with TRBJ2-3, with 10 positions matching TRBD2. V shed 0 bases, J shed 4 bases, and the junction held 4 bases outside the gene matches. Germline assignment: CDR1 LGHDT and CDR2 YNNKEL (reference sequence). This CDR3 region has 16 residues.

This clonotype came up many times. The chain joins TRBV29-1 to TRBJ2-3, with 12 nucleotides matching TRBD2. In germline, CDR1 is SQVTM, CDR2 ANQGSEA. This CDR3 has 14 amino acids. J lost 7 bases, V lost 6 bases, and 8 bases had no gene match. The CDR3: CSVPLAGGMNTQYF. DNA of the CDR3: TGCAGCGTGCCACTAGCGGGGGGCATGAATACGCAGTATTTT.

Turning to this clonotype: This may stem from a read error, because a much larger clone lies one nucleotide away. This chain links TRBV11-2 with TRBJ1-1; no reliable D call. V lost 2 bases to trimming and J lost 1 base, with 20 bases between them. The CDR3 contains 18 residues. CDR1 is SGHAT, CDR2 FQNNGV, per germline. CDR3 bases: TGTGCCAGCAGCTTATCCTCGATCCAGAGGGCGGAGAACACTGAAGCTTTCTTT. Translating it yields CASSLSSIQRAENTEAFF.

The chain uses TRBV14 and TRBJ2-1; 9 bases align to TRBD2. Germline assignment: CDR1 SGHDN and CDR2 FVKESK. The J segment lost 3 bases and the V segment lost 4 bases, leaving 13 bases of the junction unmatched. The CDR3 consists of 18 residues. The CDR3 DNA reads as TGTGCCAGCAGCCCCTTCGGCGGGAGGGCACGAAGCTACAATGAGCAGTTCTTC. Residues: CASSPFGGRARSYNEQFF.

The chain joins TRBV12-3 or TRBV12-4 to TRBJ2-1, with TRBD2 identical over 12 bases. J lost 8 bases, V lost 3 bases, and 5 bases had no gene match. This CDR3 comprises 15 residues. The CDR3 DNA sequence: TGTGCCAGCAGTTTTACGACTAGCGGGGGCTATGAGCAGTTCTTC. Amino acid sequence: CASSFTTSGGYEQFF.

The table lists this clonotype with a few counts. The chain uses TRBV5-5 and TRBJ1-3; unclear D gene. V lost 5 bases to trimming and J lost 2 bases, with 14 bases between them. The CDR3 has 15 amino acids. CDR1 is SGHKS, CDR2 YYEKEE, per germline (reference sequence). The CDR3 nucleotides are TGTGCCAGCAGGGCCTCGGGCTTCCCTGGAAACACCATATATTTT. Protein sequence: CASRASGFPGNTIYF.

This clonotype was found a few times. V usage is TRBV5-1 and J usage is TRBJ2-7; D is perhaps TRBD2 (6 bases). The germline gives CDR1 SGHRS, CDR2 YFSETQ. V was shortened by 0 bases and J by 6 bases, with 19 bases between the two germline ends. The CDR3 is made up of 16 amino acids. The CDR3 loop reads CASSLEGGRRQLEQYF. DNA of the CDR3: TGCGCCAGCAGCTTGGAGGGAGGACGTCGGCAGCTCGAGCAGTACTTC. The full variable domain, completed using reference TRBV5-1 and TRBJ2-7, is KAGVTQTPRYLIKTRGQQVTLSCSPISGHRSVSWYQQTPGQGLQFLFEYFSETQRNKGNFPGRFSGRQFSNSRSEMNVSTLELGDSALYLCASSLEGGRRQLEQYFGPGTRLTVT.

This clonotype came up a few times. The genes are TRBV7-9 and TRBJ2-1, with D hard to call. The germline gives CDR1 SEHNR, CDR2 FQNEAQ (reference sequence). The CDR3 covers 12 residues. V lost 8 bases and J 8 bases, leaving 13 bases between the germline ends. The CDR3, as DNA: TGTGCCAGCGCCGGGTGGTCGTATGAGCAGTTCTTC. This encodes CASAGWSYEQFF.

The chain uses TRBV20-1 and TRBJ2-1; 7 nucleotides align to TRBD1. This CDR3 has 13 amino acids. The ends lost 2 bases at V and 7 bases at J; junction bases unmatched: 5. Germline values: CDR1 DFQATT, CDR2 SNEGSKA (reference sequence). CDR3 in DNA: TGCAGTGCTAGAAAGGGGGCGCGAAATGAGCAGTTCTTC. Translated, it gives CSARKGARNEQFF.

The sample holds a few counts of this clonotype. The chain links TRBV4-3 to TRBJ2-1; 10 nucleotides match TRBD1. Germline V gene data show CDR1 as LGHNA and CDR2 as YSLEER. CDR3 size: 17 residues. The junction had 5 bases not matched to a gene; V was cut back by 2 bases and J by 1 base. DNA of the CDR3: TGCGCCAGCAGCCAAAGCCTGGGACAGGGGTCCTACAATGAGCAGTTCTTC. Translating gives CASSQSLGQGSYNEQFF.

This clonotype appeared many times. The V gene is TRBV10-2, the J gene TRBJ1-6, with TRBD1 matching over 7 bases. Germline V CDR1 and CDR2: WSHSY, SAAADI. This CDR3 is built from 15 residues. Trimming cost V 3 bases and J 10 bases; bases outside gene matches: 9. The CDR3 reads CASSEKRQGRSPLHF. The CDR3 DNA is TGCGCCAGCAGTGAAAAGAGACAGGGAAGATCACCCCTCCACTTT.

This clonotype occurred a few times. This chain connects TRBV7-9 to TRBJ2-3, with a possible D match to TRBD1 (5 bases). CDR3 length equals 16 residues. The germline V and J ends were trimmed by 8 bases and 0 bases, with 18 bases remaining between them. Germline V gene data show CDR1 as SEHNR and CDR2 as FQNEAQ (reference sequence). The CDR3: CASGGKGPTSTDTQYF. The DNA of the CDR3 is TGTGCCAGCGGTGGGAAGGGGCCAACTAGCACAGATACGCAGTATTTT.

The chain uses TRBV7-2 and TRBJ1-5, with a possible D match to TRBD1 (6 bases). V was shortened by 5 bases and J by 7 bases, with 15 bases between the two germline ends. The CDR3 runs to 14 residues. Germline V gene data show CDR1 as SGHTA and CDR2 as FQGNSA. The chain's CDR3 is CASSPLQGPQPQHF. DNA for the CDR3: TGTGCCAGCAGCCCACTCCAGGGGCCCCAGCCCCAGCATTTT.

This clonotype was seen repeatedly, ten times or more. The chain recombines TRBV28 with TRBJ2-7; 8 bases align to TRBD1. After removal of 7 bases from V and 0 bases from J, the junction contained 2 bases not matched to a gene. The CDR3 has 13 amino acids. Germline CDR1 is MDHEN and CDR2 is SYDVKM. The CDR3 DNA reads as TGTGCCAGCATGGACAGGGCCTCCTACGAGCAGTACTTC. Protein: CASMDRASYEQYF.

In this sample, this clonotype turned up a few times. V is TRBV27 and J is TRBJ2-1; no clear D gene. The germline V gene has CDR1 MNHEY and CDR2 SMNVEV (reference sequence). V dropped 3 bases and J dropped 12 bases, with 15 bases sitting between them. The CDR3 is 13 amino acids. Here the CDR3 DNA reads TGTGCCAGCAGTTTGGCTTACCCCCCTGGGCAGTTCTTC. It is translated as CASSLAYPPGQFF.

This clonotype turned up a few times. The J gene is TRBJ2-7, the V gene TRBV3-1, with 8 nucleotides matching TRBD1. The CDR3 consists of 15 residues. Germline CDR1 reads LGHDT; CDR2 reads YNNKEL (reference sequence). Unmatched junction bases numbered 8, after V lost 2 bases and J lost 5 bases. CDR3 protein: CASSQFRTGSNEQYF. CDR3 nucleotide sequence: TGTGCCAGCAGCCAATTCCGGACAGGGAGTAACGAGCAGTACTTC.

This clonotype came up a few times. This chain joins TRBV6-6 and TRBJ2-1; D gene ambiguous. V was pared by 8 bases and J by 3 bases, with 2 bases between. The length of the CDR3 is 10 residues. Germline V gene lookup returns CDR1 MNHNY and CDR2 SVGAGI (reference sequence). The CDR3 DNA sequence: TGTGCCAGCGGCTACAATGAGCAGTTCTTC. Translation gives CASGYNEQFF.

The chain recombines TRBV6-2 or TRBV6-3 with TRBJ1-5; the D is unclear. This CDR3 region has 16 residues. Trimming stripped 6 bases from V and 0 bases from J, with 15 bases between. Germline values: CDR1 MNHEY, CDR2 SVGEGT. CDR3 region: CASRTTLPYSNQPQHF. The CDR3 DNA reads TGTGCCAGCAGGACGACATTGCCTTATAGCAATCAGCCCCAGCATTTT.

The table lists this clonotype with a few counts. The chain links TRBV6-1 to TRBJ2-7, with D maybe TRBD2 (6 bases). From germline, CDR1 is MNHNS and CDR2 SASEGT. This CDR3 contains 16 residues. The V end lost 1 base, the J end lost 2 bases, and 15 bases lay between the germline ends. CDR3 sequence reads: CASSEVSGPYPYEQYF. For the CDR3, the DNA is TGTGCCAGCAGTGAAGTAAGCGGGCCCTATCCCTACGAGCAGTACTTC.

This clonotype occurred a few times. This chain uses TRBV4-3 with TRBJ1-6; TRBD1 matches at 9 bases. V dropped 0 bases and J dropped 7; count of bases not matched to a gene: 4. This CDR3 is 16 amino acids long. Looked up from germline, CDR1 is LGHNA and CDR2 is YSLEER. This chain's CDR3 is CASSQDWGTGNSPLHF. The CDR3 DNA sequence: TGCGCCAGCAGCCAAGATTGGGGGACAGGGAATTCACCCCTCCACTTT.

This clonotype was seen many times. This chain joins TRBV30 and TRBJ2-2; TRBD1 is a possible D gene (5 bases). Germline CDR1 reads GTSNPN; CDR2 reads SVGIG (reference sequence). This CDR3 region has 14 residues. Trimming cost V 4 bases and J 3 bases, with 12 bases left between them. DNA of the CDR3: TGTGCCTGGATGGGCCGACAGTACACCGGGGAGCTGTTTTTT. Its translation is CAWMGRQYTGELFF. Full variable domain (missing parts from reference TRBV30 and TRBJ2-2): SQTIHQWPATLVQPVGSPLSLECTVEGTSNPNLYWYRQAAGRGLQLLFYSVGIGQISSEVPQNLSASRPQDRQFILSSKKLLLSDSGFYLCAWMGRQYTGELFFGEGSRLTVL.

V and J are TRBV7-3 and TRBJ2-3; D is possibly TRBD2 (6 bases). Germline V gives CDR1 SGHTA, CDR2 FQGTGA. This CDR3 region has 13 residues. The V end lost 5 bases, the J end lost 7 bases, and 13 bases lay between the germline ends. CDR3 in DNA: TGTGCCAGCAGCCGGGAGTCTAGCAATACGCAGTATTTT. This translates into CASSRESSNTQYF.

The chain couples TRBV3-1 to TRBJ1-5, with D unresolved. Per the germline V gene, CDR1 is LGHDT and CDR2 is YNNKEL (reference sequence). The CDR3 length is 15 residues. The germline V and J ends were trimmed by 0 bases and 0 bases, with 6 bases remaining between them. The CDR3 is CASSQDLISNQPQHF. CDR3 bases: TGTGCCAGCAGCCAAGATCTAATTAGCAATCAGCCCCAGCATTTT.